The 29 T cell receptor beta chains reported below all come from one sample, sequenced in a study of blood T cell repertoires in COVID-19. Measured with immunoSEQ multiplex PCR; TCRdb has only the in-frame clones, and not every one. The sample shows roughly 440,000 clones, about 91% of them seen only once. The sequencing input was peripheral blood. The receptors stem from a woman aged 45-65 years with COVID-19, enrolled during active disease.

V usage is TRBV11-2 and J usage is TRBJ2-7; TRBD2 might be the D (6 bases). Germline-derived CDR1 and CDR2 are SGHAT and FQNNGV. The CDR3 sequence is 13 residues long. V was shortened by 1 base and J by 6 bases, with 10 bases between the two germline ends. The CDR3 sequence is CASSLGRGGEQYF. CDR3 sequence (DNA): TGTGCCAGCAGCTTAGGTAGGGGAGGCGAGCAGTACTTC.

The gene calls are TRBV5-5 and TRBJ1-5, with D unclear. The ends were cut back, 2 bases at V and 6 bases at J, with 12 bases in the middle. This CDR3 region has 14 residues. Germline V gene data show CDR1 as SGHKS and CDR2 as YYEKEE (reference sequence). The CDR3 loop reads CASSFSSSPQPQHF. CDR3 sequence (DNA): TGTGCCAGCAGCTTCTCCTCTTCCCCTCAGCCCCAGCATTTT.

The chain couples TRBV18 to TRBJ1-1; a weak D match, TRBD1 (6 bases). Trimming shortened V by 5 bases and J by 3 bases, and 10 bases separated the two germline ends. CDR1 is KGHSH and CDR2 is LQKENI in the germline V gene. The CDR3 is 13 residues long. Here the CDR3 DNA reads TGTGCCAGCTCAAAAGGGGGTGACACTGAAGCTTTCTTT. Amino acids: CASSKGGDTEAFF.

The gene calls are TRBV7-2 and TRBJ1-2; 7 nucleotides align to TRBD1. The CDR3 spans 14 residues. V shed 5 bases, J shed 4 bases, and the junction held 7 bases outside the gene matches. CDR1 and CDR2 (germline): SGHTA, FQGNSA. The CDR3 DNA follows: TGTGCCAGCAGCGAAATACAGGGGCCCTATGGCTACACCTTC. Protein product: CASSEIQGPYGYTF.

The chain couples TRBV5-8 to TRBJ1-1, with D possibly being TRBD1 (5 bases). V lost 2 bases to trimming and J lost 2 bases, with 10 bases between them. Germline V lookup: CDR1 SGHTS, CDR2 YDEGEE. The CDR3 spans 14 residues. Here the CDR3 reads CASSFTGGNTEAFF. The DNA of the CDR3 is TGTGCCAGCAGCTTCACCGGGGGAAACACTGAAGCTTTCTTT.

V is TRBV4-1 and J is TRBJ2-1; 7 nucleotides agree with TRBD2. The germline CDR1 and CDR2 sequences are MGHRA and YSYEKL. CDR3 length: 15 residues. Losses at the gene ends were 1 base for V and 8 bases for J; bases not matched to a gene: 8. CDR3 region: CASSQVWRGGHEQFF. The DNA of the CDR3 is TGCGCCAGCAGCCAAGTCTGGAGGGGAGGGCATGAGCAGTTCTTC.

V usage is TRBV7-2 and J usage is TRBJ2-5; 8 bases are a match to TRBD2. The CDR3 length is 14 residues. V shed 1 base and J 5 bases; nucleotides not matched to a gene: 3. Germline V CDR1 and CDR2: SGHTA, FQGNSA. The CDR3 reads CASSLVGGGETQYF. For the CDR3, the DNA is TGTGCCAGCAGCTTAGTAGGCGGGGGGGAGACCCAGTACTTC. Variable domain in full (rest from reference TRBV7-2 and TRBJ2-5): GAGVSQSPSNKVTEKGKDVELRCDPISGHTALYWYRQSLGQGLEFLIYFQGNSAPDKSGLPSDRFSAERTGGSVSTLTIQRTQQEDSAVYLCASSLVGGGETQYFGPGTRLLVL.

This chain links TRBV12-3 or TRBV12-4 with TRBJ1-1, with a possible D match to TRBD1 (5 bases). This CDR3 region has 13 residues. Trimming took 8 bases from V and 6 from J, leaving 16 bases between them. CDR3 sequence reads: CASRSDKIAEAFF. As DNA, the CDR3 is TGTGCCAGCCGCTCGGACAAGATAGCTGAAGCTTTCTTT.

The chain has TRBV28 and TRBJ1-2; the D is unclear. V shed 1 base and J shed 2 bases, with 14 bases lying between them. CDR3 length equals 16 residues. CDR1 and CDR2 (germline): MDHEN, SYDVKM. The CDR3 DNA sequence: TGTGCCAGCAGTTTATCGGCACCCCGAGGGAACTATGGCTACACCTTC. As protein: CASSLSAPRGNYGYTF.

The chain uses TRBV19 and TRBJ1-2, with no clear D. CDR1 and CDR2 from the germline V gene are LNHDA and SQIVND (reference sequence). The CDR3 length is 11 residues. V lost 3 bases to trimming and J lost 8 bases, with 7 bases between them. The CDR3 DNA reads as TGTGCCAGTAGTATTCAGTACGGCTACACCTTC. This translates into CASSIQYGYTF. Variable domain in full (rest from reference TRBV19 and TRBJ1-2): DGGITQSPKYLFRKEGQNVTLSCEQNLNHDAMYWYRQDPGQGLRLIYYSQIVNDFQKGDIAEGYSVSREKKESFPLTVTSAQKNPTAFYLCASSIQYGYTFGSGTRLTVV.

This clone was seen a handful of times. The rearrangement joins TRBV27 to TRBJ2-2, with unresolved D. V was shortened by 4 bases and J by 4 bases, with 16 bases between the two germline ends. Germline V gene lookup returns CDR1 MNHEY and CDR2 SMNVEV (reference sequence). This CDR3 is 16 amino acids long. DNA of the CDR3: TGTGCCAGCAGTTCCCACTATTCGACGGGCACCGGGGAGCTGTTTTTT. Translated, it gives CASSSHYSTGTGELFF.

The chain carries TRBV6-6 and TRBJ1-1, with a possible D match to TRBD1 (5 bases). The V and J ends lost 4 bases and 12 bases respectively, with 15 bases between them. Germline CDR1 reads MNHNY; CDR2 reads SVGAGI (reference sequence). This CDR3 has 12 amino acids. The chain's CDR3 is CASSLDGHSTFF. The CDR3 DNA follows: TGTGCCAGCAGTTTGGACGGACATTCGACTTTCTTT.

This chain joins TRBV12-5 and TRBJ2-2; 7 bases map to TRBD2. V shed 7 bases, J shed 6 bases, and the junction held 11 bases outside the gene matches. The CDR3 is 15 residues long. From germline, CDR1 is LGHNT and CDR2 FRNRAP. CDR3 coding DNA: TGTGCTAGTGCCCCCCGGGGGGAGGCCGCCGGGGAGCTGTTTTTT. This encodes CASAPRGEAAGELFF.

The chain carries TRBV6-6 and TRBJ2-3; 12 positions match TRBD2. Losses at the gene ends were 5 bases for V and 2 bases for J; bases not matched to a gene: 11. The CDR3 consists of 18 residues. The germline CDR1 and CDR2 sequences are MNHNY and SVGAGI (reference sequence). The CDR3 loop is CASSRSSGGAIHTDTQYF. CDR3 sequence (DNA): TGTGCCAGCAGTAGATCTAGCGGGGGGGCCATTCACACAGATACGCAGTATTTT.

V and J are TRBV7-8 and TRBJ2-1, with 9 positions matching TRBD1. The CDR3 contains 15 residues. The V gene's germline CDR1 is SGHVS and CDR2 FQNEAQ. J was trimmed by 6 bases and V by 5 bases; bases with no gene match: 8. This chain's CDR3 is CASSPPGTGINEQFF. The CDR3, as DNA: TGTGCCAGCAGCCCTCCCGGGACAGGGATCAATGAGCAGTTCTTC.

This clone came up a few times. V is TRBV19 and J is TRBJ1-5; D gene uncertain. With 11 bases removed from V and 4 bases from J, the gap between germline ends came to 18 bases. Per germline, CDR1 LNHDA and CDR2 SQIVND (reference sequence). CDR3 length: 14 residues. CDR3 residues: CAAEAYPRNQPQHF. For the CDR3, the DNA is TGTGCCGCCGAGGCTTATCCGAGGAATCAGCCCCAGCATTTT.

The chain links TRBV30 to TRBJ2-3; D may correspond to TRBD1 or TRBD2 (6 bases each). Looked up from germline, CDR1 is GTSNPN and CDR2 is SVGIG (reference sequence). Trimming removed 5 bases from V and 0 bases from J, with 12 bases in between. The length of the CDR3 is 14 residues. The CDR3 spells CAWGGPSSTDTQYF. The CDR3 DNA sequence: TGTGCCTGGGGGGGGCCTTCTAGCACAGATACGCAGTATTTT. Based on the CDR3 plus reference TRBV30 and TRBJ2-3, the full variable domain is SQTIHQWPATLVQPVGSPLSLECTVEGTSNPNLYWYRQAAGRGLQLLFYSVGIGQISSEVPQNLSASRPQDRQFILSSKKLLLSDSGFYLCAWGGPSSTDTQYFGPGTRLTVL.

The chain combines TRBV19 with TRBJ1-5; the D gene is possibly TRBD1 (6 bases). There are 18 residues in the CDR3. V was pared by 7 bases and J by 8 bases, with 30 bases between. Germline V gene sequence: CDR1 LNHDA, CDR2 SQIVND (reference sequence). The CDR3 reads CASTLGRGRDPRSEPQHF. The CDR3 DNA is TGTGCCAGTACCTTGGGCAGGGGCCGGGACCCCCGCAGTGAGCCCCAGCATTTT.

The chain links TRBV3-1 (or the pseudogene TRBV3-2) to TRBJ1-2, with 9 bases fitting TRBD1. This CDR3 is 13 amino acids long. V lost 6 bases, J lost 6 bases, and 5 bases stayed unmatched. Germline loops: CDR1 LGHDT, CDR2 YNNKEL (reference sequence). CDR3 loop: CASRGDRADGYTF. The CDR3, as DNA: TGTGCCAGCAGGGGGGACAGGGCGGATGGCTACACCTTC.

V and J are TRBV6-2 or TRBV6-3 and TRBJ2-7, with D possibly matching TRBD1 (5 bases). The length of the CDR3 is 11 residues. Trimming took 5 bases from V and 6 from J, leaving 8 bases between them. Germline CDR1 and CDR2: MNHEY and SVGEGT. The CDR3 nucleotides are TGTGCCAGCAGTAGACAGAGCGAGCAGTACTTC. Protein sequence: CASSRQSEQYF.

This clone has just a few counts. The rearrangement joins TRBV19 to TRBJ1-1; 8 positions agree with TRBD1. Trimming removed 1 base from V and 5 bases from J; junction bases left unmatched: 3. The V gene's germline CDR1 is LNHDA and CDR2 SQIVND (reference sequence). This CDR3 contains 14 residues. The CDR3 nucleotides read TGTGCCAGTAGTATAGGGACAGGGCGGACTGAAGCTTTCTTT. Translated: CASSIGTGRTEAFF. Supplemented by reference TRBV19 and TRBJ1-1, the full variable domain reads DGGITQSPKYLFRKEGQNVTLSCEQNLNHDAMYWYRQDPGQGLRLIYYSQIVNDFQKGDIAEGYSVSREKKESFPLTVTSAQKNPTAFYLCASSIGTGRTEAFFGQGTRLTVV.

In its sample, this clone was seen once. The rearrangement joins TRBV4-2 to TRBJ2-7; D ambiguous. This CDR3 has 13 amino acids. The V end was cut by 1 base, the J end by 3 bases, with 7 bases between. Germline values: CDR1 LGHNA, CDR2 YNFKEQ. CDR3 loop: CASSQVGYYEQYF. Here the CDR3 DNA reads TGTGCCAGCAGCCAAGTGGGCTACTACGAGCAGTACTTC.

The chain is built from TRBV29-1 and TRBJ2-2, with a possible D match to TRBD1 (6 bases). The germline CDR1 and CDR2 sequences are SQVTM and ANQGSEA. CDR3 size: 12 residues. With 7 bases removed from V and 5 bases from J, the gap between germline ends came to 11 bases. The CDR3 nucleotides are TGCAGCGCTACTACAGGGACCGGGGAGCTGTTTTTT. Protein sequence: CSATTGTGELFF.

This chain connects TRBV11-3 to TRBJ2-3; 7 positions match TRBD1. J was trimmed by 5 bases and V by 5 bases; bases with no gene match: 7. The CDR3 totals 14 residues. Germline loops: CDR1 SGHNT, CDR2 YENEEA. CDR3 in DNA: TGTGCCAGCAGCCTGAGGGGGCTCGGAGATACGCAGTATTTT. Protein product: CASSLRGLGDTQYF. Drawing the rest from reference TRBV11-3 and TRBJ2-3, the complete variable domain is EAGVVQSPRYKIIEKKQPVAFWCNPISGHNTLYWYLQNLGQGPELLIRYENEEAVDDSQLPKDRFSAERLKGVDSTLKIQPAELGDSAVYLCASSLRGLGDTQYFGPGTRLTVL.

This clone was counted only a few times. This chain connects TRBV4-1 to TRBJ2-1; 7 bases are a match to TRBD1. V was pared by 2 bases and J by 5 bases, with 18 bases of the junction left unmatched. The CDR3 contains 19 residues. Germline V gene lookup returns CDR1 MGHRA and CDR2 YSYEKL. The DNA for the CDR3 is TGCGCCAGCAGCCAAAGCCAGGGGGTGGGGCTAGCCATAAACAATGAGCAGTTCTTC. It is translated as CASSQSQGVGLAINNEQFF.

The chain employs TRBV5-1 and TRBJ2-2; the match to TRBD2 covers 13 bases. The CDR3 loop spans 21 amino acids. The V and J ends lost 3 bases and 1 base, in that order; junction bases with no gene match: 15. In germline, CDR1 is SGHRS, CDR2 YFSETQ. CDR3 sequence (DNA): TGCGCCAGCAGCTCGTTCCCTCGGACTAGCGGGGGACGCTGGAACACCGGGGAGCTGTTTTTT. The encoded protein is CASSSFPRTSGGRWNTGELFF.

V usage is TRBV27 and J usage is TRBJ1-2; D unresolved. This CDR3 has 14 amino acids. Germline CDR1 and CDR2: MNHEY and SMNVEV (reference sequence). Trimming shortened V by 8 bases and J by 4 bases, and 17 bases separated the two germline ends. Here the CDR3 reads CASGSGFSFYGYTF. DNA of the CDR3: TGTGCCAGCGGATCGGGGTTCTCTTTCTATGGCTACACCTTC.

The V and J genes are TRBV2 and TRBJ1-2, with 7 bases that match TRBD1. The CDR3 consists of 13 residues. V lost 5 bases and J lost 6; bases outside the gene matches: 6. The germline CDR1 and CDR2 sequences are SNHLY and FYNNEI. CDR3 residues: CASSYGTEDGYTF. The DNA for the CDR3 is TGTGCCAGCAGTTACGGGACAGAAGATGGCTACACCTTC.

V and J are TRBV7-2 and TRBJ1-6, with a tentative D call TRBD1 (5 bases). The germline CDR1 and CDR2 sequences are SGHTA and FQGNSA. The V and J ends lost 4 bases and 6 bases respectively, with 16 bases between them. CDR3 length: 16 residues. The CDR3 DNA follows: TGTGCCAGCAGCTCTAGCGGGGGTAGGGGTAATTCACCCCTCCACTTT. It encodes CASSSSGGRGNSPLHF.